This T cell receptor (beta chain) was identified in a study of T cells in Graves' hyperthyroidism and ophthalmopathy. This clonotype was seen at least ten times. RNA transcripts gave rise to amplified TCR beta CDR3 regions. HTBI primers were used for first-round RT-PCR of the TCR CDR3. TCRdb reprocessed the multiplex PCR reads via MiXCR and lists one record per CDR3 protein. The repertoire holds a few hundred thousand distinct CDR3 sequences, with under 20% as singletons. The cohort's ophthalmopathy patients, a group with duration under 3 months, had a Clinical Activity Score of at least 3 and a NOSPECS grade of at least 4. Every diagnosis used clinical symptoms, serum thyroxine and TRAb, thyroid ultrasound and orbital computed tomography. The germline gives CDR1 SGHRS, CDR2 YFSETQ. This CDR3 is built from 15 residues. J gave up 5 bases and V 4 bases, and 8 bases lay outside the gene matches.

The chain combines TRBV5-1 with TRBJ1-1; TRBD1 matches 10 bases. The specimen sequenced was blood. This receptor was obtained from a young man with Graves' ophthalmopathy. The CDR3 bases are TGCGCCAGCAGCCCCGGACAGGGGGGGAAGACTGAAGCTTTCTTT. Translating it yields CASSPGQGGKTEAFF.